This T cell receptor (beta chain) was sequenced in a study of CD8+ T cells in alopecia areata listed by TCRdb under 2018. For the study in its entirety: The treated patients took part in an open-label pilot trial in which moderate-to-severe alopecia areata was treated with oral tofacitinib at 5 to 10 mg twice daily. High-throughput TCRbeta sequencing was used to examine T cell clonal expansion in alopecia areata in both the C3H/HeJ mouse model and human patients. Tofacitinib-treated patients had biopsies at baseline and at 4 and 24 weeks of treatment, with a later scalp biopsy in several patients. In treated patients, disease severity was measured using the SALT score, which gives the percentage of scalp surface area affected. Amplification of TCRbeta CDR3 regions was done by immunoSEQ multiplex PCR using 35 Vbeta forward primers and 13 Jbeta reverse primers. Clonality in the scalp was compared among normal scalp (n=4), patchy alopecia areata scalp (n=8), and alopecia totalis/universalis scalp (n=8). RNA came from the PAXgene miRNA kit for fixed scalp, the miRNeasy kit for PBMCs, and the RNeasy kit for mouse skin. Patients stayed on tofacitinib for 6 to 18 months and then had 6 months of follow-up off drug so that delayed response and recurrence could be assessed. On the human side, TCRbeta sequencing was run on scalp tissue and on sorted CD4+ and CD8+ peripheral blood T cells from healthy controls and from alopecia areata patients with either patchy or totalis/universalis disease.

In the case of this clone: Its antigen remains unidentified. The input lacks base qualities; no much larger clone sits a single base away.

The library was built by means of the immunoSEQ multiplex PCR assay. RNA was extracted from all samples and reverse transcribed into cDNA, which served as template for TCR sequencing. SuperScript III was used to make first-strand cDNA, primed with a 2:1 mix of oligo-dT and random hexamers. A synthetic immune receptor repertoire was used to assess amplification bias, and residual bias was removed computationally. In the original analysis: Raw reads were preprocessed to remove errors, and CDR3 was defined by IMGT conventions from the conserved cysteine to phenylalanine. Clonality was computed by normalizing Shannon entropy by log2 of the number of productive unique TCRs and subtracting the result from 1. Scalp TCRbeta sequences were cross-referenced with sorted blood CD4 and CD8 repertoires so that the CD4 or CD8 identity of scalp clones could be inferred. Imported from immuneACCESS, the table was reduced by TCRdb to in-frame sequences with V and J called. These copies leave out some clones; in studies compared against another copy, an unresolved V gene accounts for under half, and the cause of the remainder is not known. The V and J calls and the clone size are those of that table, but D and trimming were determined from the DNA. Here the sample has 75,000 to 80,000 clones; roughly 66% occur a single time. The top ten constitute around a quarter of the sample.

In the paper's terms, the time point label means: about 5 months on oral tofacitinib. The sample's treatment or condition label, in plain terms: oral pan-JAK inhibitor, 5-10 mg twice daily. Lesional scalp punch biopsies and peripheral blood were collected from alopecia areata patients. After PBMCs were isolated by density centrifugation and stained for CD3, CD4 and CD8, a FACSAria was used to sort CD4+ and CD8+ T cells. General study outcomes and caveats: Tofacitinib significantly lowered scalp clonality and the number of expanded CD8+ clones among the top 100 scalp clones. Compared with mice, TCR sequences shared between patients were less clear, possibly partly because of HLA diversity across the patient population. Because the treated cohort was small and had only one nonresponder, larger studies are needed to examine links between baseline CD8+ expansion and response. Scalp TCR repertoire analysis is complicated because resident alphabeta T cells in normal human skin are also sequenced, whereas mouse skin is dominated by gammadelta T cells. Higher clonality and more expanded CD8+ clones were observed in lesional scalp than in normal scalp, particularly in alopecia totalis/universalis, a finding suggestive of antigenic drive. During tofacitinib treatment, many expanded lesional clones remained in scalp and blood, and this persistence may partly explain relapse after treatment is stopped.

Relative to germline, V is 0 bases shorter and J is 0 bases shorter, with 7 bases between their ends. The CDR3 runs 14 residues from the cysteine to the phenylalanine. Just the 42-base CDR3 DNA is kept, in frame starting at base 1. According to the germline V gene, CDR1 reads SGDLS and CDR2 reads YYNGEE. Sequences were derived from CD8+ T cells sorted from blood, sampled at week 24, from a patient treated with tofacitinib. The chain uses TRBV9 and TRBJ2-7; the D gene is not confidently resolved. This TCR was sampled from a human donor with alopecia areata. Here the CDR3 is given as CASSVGYSSYEQYF. Read as DNA, the sequence is TGTGCCAGCAGCGTAGGGTACTCCTCCTACGAGCAGTACTTC.